This TCR beta chain was documented in a study of blood T cell repertoires in COVID-19. Study overall: Sample material is recorded as cDNA or gDNA derived from T cells, B-cell-depleted T cells, or PBMCs.

Per the germline V gene, CDR1 is MDHEN and CDR2 is SYDVKM. The V and J ends lost 3 bases and 7 bases, in that order; junction bases with no gene match: 12. The CDR3 totals 17 residues. TCRdb keeps only in-frame clones here, not all; method: immunoSEQ multiplex PCR. The sample shows 80,000 or so clones, around 86% of them seen only once. This receptor was identified in a human donor in a cohort sampled during active COVID-19. This chain links TRBV28 with TRBJ2-2, with 9 bases fitting TRBD2. What was sequenced was peripheral blood. CDR3 region: CASSFRMAGGRFGELFF. In DNA form, the CDR3 reads TGTGCCAGCAGTTTCCGCATGGCGGGGGGGCGTTTCGGGGAGCTGTTTTTT.